This T cell receptor (beta chain) derives from a study of OX40 agonist ivuxolimab in advanced cancers. Study background: The drug used for patients, ivuxolimab, was an agonistic anti-OX40 (CD134) antibody.

This CDR3 has 16 residues. On this clone: As yet, its antigen is unknown.

The sampling schedule covered blood at baseline, cycle 4 day 1, and cycle 7 day 1. General observations from the study: Low normalized T-cell clonal expansion also characterized some of the nonresponders.

Assay used: immunoSEQ multiplex PCR; TCRdb lists only in-frame clones, some missing. This sample has nearly 110,000 clones, with just over 90% found just once. The sequence was collected from an adult with an advanced solid tumor such as melanoma, head and neck, liver or kidney cancer. Sequenced here: CD4+ or CD8+ T cells sorted from blood, sampled in a trial of the OX40 agonist ivuxolimab. The chain uses TRBV21-1 and TRBJ1-6; TRBD1, the table's D call, was not compared with the DNA. TRBV21-1 is described as a pseudogene. DNA for the CDR3: TGTGCCAGCAGCAAGGGGGAACAGGACAGGGATTCACCCCTCCACTTT. Its translation is CASSKGEQDRDSPLHF.